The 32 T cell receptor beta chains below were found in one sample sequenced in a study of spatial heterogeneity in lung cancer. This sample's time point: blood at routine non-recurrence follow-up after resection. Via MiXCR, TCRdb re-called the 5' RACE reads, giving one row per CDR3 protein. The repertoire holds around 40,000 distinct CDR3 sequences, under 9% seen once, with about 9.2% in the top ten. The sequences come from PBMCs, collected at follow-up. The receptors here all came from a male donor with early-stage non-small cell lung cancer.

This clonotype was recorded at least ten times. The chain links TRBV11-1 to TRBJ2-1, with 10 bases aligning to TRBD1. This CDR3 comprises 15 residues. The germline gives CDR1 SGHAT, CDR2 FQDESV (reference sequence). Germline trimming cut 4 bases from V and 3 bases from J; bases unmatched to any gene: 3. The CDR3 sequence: CASSSGTGDYNEQFF. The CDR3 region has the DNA TGTGCCAGCAGCTCGGGGACAGGGGACTACAATGAGCAGTTCTTC.

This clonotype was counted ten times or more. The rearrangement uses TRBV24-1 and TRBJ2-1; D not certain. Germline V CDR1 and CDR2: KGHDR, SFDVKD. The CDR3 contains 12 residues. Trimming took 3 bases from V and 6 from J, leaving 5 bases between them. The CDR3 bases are TGTGCCACCAGTGATCTTTCCAATGAGCAGTTCTTC. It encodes CATSDLSNEQFF.

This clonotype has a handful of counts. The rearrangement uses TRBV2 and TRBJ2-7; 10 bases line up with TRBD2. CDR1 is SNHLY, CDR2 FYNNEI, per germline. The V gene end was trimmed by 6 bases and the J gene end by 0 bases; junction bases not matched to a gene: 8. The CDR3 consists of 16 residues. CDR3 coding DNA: TGTGCCAGCAGACGAGCGGGGGGGACGGTCTCCTACGAGCAGTACTTC. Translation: CASRRAGGTVSYEQYF.

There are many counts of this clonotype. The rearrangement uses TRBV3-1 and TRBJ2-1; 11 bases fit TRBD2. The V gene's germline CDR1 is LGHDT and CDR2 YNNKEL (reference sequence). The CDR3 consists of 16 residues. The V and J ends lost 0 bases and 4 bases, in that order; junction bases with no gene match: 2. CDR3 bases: TGTGCCAGCAGCCAAGATCCTAGCGGGGGGTACAATGAGCAGTTCTTC. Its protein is CASSQDPSGGYNEQFF.

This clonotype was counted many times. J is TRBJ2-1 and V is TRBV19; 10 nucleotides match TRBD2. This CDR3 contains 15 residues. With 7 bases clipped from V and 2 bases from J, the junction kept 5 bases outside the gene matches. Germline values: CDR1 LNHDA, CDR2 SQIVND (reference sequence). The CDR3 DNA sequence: TGTGCCAGTACCTCGAGCGGGGGGGCCTACAATGAGCAGTTCTTC. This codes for CASTSSGGAYNEQFF.

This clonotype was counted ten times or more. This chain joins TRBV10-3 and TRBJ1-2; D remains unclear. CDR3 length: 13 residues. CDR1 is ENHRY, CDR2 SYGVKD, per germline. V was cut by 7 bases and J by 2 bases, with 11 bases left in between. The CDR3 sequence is CAITPDINYGYTF. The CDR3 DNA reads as TGTGCCATCACCCCAGACATCAACTATGGCTACACCTTC.

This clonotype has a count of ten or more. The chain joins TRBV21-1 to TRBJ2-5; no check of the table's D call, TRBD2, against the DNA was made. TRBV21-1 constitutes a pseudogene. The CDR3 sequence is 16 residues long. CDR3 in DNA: TGTGCCAGCAGCCGGACTAGCGGGGGGGGCCAAGAGACCCAGTACTTC. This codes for CASSRTSGGGQETQYF.

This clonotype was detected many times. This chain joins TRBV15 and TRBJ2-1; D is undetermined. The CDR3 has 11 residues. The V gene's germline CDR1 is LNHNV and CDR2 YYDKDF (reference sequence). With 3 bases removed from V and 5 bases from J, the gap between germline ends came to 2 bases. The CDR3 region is CATSRNNEQFF. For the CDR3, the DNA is TGTGCCACCAGCAGGAACAATGAGCAGTTCTTC.

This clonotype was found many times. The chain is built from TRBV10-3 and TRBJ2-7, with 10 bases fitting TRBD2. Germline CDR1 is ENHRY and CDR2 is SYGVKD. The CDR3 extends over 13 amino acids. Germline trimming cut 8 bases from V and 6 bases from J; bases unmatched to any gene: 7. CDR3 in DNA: TGTGCCATCGGAGAGCTAGCGGGGGTCGAGCAGTACTTC. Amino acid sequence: CAIGELAGVEQYF.

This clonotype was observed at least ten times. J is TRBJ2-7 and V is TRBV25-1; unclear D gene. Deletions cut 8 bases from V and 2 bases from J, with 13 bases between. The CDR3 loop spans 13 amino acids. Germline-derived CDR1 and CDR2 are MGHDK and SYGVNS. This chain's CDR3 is CASFRYATYEQYF. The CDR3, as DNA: TGTGCCAGCTTCCGGTACGCTACCTACGAGCAGTACTTC.

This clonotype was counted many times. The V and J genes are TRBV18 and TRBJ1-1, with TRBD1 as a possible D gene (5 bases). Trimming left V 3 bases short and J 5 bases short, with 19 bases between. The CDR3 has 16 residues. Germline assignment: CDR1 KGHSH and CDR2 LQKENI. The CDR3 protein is CASSPLSGGRFTEAFF. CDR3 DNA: TGTGCCAGCTCACCCTTATCGGGGGGGAGGTTTACTGAAGCTTTCTTT. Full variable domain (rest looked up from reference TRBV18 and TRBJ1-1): NAGVMQNPRHLVRRRGQEARLRCSPMKGHSHVYWYRQLPEEGLKFMVYLQKENIIDESGMPKERFSAEFPKEGPSILRIQQVVRGDSAAYFCASSPLSGGRFTEAFFGQGTRLTVV.

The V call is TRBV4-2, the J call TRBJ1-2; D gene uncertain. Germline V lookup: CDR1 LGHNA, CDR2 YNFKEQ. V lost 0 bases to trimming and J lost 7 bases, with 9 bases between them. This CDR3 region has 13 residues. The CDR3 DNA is TGTGCCAGCAGCCAAGATCTCCTGCCTGGCTACACCTTC. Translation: CASSQDLLPGYTF.

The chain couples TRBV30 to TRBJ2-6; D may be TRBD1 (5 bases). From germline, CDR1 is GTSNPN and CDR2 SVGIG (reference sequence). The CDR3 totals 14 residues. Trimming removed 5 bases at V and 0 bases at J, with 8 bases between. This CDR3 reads CAWSTGSGANVLTF. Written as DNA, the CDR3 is TGTGCCTGGTCCACAGGCTCTGGGGCCAACGTCCTGACTTTC.

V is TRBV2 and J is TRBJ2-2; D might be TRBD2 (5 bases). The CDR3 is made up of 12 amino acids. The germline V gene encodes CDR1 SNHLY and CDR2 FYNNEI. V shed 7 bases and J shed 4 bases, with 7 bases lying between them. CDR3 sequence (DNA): TGTGCCAGCATGGCGGGCACCGGGGAGCTGTTTTTT. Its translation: CASMAGTGELFF.

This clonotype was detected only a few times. This CDR3 reads CASSFHQSGGQRSYNEQFF. The CDR3 DNA is TGTGCCAGCAGCTTCCACCAGTCGGGGGGGCAAAGATCCTACAATGAGCAGTTCTTC. The chain couples TRBV9 to TRBJ2-1; TRBD2 matches at 8 bases. Losses at the gene ends were 4 bases for V and 1 base for J; bases not matched to a gene: 16. CDR1 is SGDLS, CDR2 YYNGEE, per germline. This CDR3 has 19 residues.

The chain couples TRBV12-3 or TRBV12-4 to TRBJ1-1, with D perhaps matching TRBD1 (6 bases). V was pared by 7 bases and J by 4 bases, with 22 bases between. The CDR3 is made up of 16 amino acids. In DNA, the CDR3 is TGTGCCAGCATCATGCGAGGACAGCTTGGGGGCACTGAAGCTTTCTTT. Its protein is CASIMRGQLGGTEAFF.

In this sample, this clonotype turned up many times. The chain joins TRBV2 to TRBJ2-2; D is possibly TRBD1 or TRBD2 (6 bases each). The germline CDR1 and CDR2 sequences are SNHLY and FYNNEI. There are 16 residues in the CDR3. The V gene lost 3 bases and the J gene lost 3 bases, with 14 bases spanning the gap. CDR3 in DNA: TGTGCCAGCAGTGAGTTACCGGGGGCCGACACCGGGGAGCTGTTTTTT. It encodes CASSELPGADTGELFF.

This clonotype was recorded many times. CDR3: CASSHLGPGSNEQYF. DNA of the CDR3: TGTGCCAGCTCACATTTGGGGCCAGGGAGTAACGAGCAGTACTTC. V is TRBV18 and J is TRBJ2-7; the D call may be TRBD1 or TRBD2 (5 bases each). Germline V lookup: CDR1 KGHSH, CDR2 LQKENI. The CDR3 sequence is 15 residues long. Trimming pared 4 bases from V and 5 bases from J, leaving 18 bases between.

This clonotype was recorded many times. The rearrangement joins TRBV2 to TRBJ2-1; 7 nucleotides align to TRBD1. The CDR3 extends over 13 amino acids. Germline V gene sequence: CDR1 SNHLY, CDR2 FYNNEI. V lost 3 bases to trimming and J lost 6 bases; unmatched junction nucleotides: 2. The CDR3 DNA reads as TGTGCCAGCAGTGATTCAGGGGGCAATGAGCAGTTCTTC. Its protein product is CASSDSGGNEQFF.

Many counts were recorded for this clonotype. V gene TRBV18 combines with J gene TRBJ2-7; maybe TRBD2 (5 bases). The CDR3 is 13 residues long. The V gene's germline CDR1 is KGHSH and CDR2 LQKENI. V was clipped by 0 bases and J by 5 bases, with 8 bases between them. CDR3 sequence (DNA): TGTGCCAGCTCACCACCGGTCGGGGACGAGCAGTACTTC. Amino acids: CASSPPVGDEQYF. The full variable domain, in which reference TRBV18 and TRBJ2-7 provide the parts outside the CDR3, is NAGVMQNPRHLVRRRGQEARLRCSPMKGHSHVYWYRQLPEEGLKFMVYLQKENIIDESGMPKERFSAEFPKEGPSILRIQQVVRGDSAAYFCASSPPVGDEQYFGPGTRLTVT.

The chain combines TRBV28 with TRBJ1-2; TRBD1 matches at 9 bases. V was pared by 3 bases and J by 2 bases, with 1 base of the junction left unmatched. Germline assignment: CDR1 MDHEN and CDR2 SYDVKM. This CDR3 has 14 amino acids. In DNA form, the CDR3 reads TGTGCCAGCAGTTTGGGGACAGGGAACTATGGCTACACCTTC. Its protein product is CASSLGTGNYGYTF.

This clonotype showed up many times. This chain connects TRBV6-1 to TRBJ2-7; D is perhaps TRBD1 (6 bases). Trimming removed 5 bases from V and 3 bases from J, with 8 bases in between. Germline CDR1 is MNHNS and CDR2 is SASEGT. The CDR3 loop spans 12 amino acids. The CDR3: CASSKDSYEQYF. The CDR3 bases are TGTGCCAGCAGTAAGGACAGCTACGAGCAGTACTTC.

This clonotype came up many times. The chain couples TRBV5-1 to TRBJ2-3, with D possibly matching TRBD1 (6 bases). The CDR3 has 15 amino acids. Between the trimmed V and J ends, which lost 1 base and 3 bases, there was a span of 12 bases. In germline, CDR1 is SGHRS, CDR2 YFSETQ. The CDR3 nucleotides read TGCGCCAGCAGCTTGTTGCCAGGGGAGACAGATACGCAGTATTTT. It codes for CASSLLPGETDTQYF.

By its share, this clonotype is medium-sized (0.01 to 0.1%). CDR3 in amino acids: CASSSRGENEKLFF. Here the CDR3 DNA reads TGTGCCAGCAGTTCCAGGGGGGAGAATGAAAAACTGTTTTTT. The rearrangement uses TRBV7-9 and TRBJ1-4, with 7 bases fitting TRBD1. The V and J ends lost 6 bases and 5 bases, in that order; junction bases with no gene match: 6. There are 14 residues in the CDR3. CDR1 is SEHNR and CDR2 is FQNEAQ in the germline V gene (reference sequence).

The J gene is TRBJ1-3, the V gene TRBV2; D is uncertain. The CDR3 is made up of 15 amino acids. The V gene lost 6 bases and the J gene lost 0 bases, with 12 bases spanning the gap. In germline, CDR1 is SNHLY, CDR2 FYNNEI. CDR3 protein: CASSAGRPSGNTIYF. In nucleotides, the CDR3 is TGTGCCAGCAGCGCAGGTCGCCCCTCTGGAAACACCATATATTTT.

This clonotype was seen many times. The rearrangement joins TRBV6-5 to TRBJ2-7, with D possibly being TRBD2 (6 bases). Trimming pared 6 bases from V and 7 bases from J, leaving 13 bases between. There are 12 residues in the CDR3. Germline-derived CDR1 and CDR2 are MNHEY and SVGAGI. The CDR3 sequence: CASSPQAGEQYF. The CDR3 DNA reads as TGTGCCAGCAGCCCCCAGGCGGGGGAGCAGTACTTC.

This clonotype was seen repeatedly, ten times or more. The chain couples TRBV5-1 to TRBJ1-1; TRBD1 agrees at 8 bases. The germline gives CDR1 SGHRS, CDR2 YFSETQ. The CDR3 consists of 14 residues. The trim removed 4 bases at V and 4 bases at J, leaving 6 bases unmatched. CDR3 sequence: CASSPGQALTEAFF. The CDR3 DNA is TGCGCCAGCAGCCCGGGACAGGCGCTCACTGAAGCTTTCTTT.

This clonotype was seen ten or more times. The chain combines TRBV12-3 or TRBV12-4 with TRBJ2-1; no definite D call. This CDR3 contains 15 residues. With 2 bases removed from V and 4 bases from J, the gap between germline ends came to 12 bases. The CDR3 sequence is CASSLTGAGYNEQFF. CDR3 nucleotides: TGTGCCAGCAGTTTAACCGGCGCCGGTTACAATGAGCAGTTCTTC.

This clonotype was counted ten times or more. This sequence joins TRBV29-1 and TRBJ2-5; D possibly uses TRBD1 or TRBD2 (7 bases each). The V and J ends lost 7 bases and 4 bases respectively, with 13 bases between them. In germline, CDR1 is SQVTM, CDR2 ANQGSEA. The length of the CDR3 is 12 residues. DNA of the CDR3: TGCAGCGCTCAGGGGGGGGGAGAGACCCAGTACTTC. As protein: CSAQGGGETQYF.

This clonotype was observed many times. The DNA for the CDR3 is TGTGCCAGCAGTCCAAGGACAGCCACGAGCTATGGCTACACCTTC. It encodes CASSPRTATSYGYTF. This sequence joins TRBV12-3 or TRBV12-4 and TRBJ1-2; possibly TRBD1 for D (6 bases). The CDR3 runs 15 residues. The V and J ends lost 5 bases and 4 bases respectively, with 17 bases between them.

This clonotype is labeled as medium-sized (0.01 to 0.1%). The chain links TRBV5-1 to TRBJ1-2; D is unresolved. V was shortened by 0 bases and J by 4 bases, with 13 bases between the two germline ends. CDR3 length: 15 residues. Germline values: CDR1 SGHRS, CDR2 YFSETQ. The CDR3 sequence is CASSLEMGNGYGYTF. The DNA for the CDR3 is TGCGCCAGCAGCTTGGAGATGGGGAATGGCTATGGCTACACCTTC.

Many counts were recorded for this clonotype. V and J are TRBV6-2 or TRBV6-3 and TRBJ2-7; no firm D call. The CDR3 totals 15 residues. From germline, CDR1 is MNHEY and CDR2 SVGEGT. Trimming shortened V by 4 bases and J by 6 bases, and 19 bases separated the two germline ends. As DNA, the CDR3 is TGTGCCAGCAGTTTTACCCGGACCTCCATGGGCGAGCAGTACTTC. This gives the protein CASSFTRTSMGEQYF.